The clone carrying this T cell receptor (beta chain) was recorded a few times. Its antigen is unidentified. This entry comes from a study of chemoradiotherapy in HPV16-positive cancers. Overall study results and limits: Non-HPV-specific T cells did not expand in tumors during treatment, whereas candidate HPV-specific clones and E7-related motifs did.

Sequencing used immunoSEQ multiplex PCR; TCRdb keeps in-frame clones, though not all of them. The sample has approximately 15,000 clones; approximately 84% are singletons. The CDR3 length is 16 residues. The V end was cut by 4 bases, the J end by 1 base, with 15 bases between. The germline gives CDR1 SGDLS, CDR2 YYNGEE. V and J are TRBV9 and TRBJ1-5; TRBD1 might be the D (5 bases). This material was collected from a patient who underwent chemoradiotherapy. The receptor comes from a human donor with HPV-associated anogenital cancer. CDR3 sequence (DNA): TGTGCCAGCAGCCCTGGGGGAGCTAGGAGCAATCAGCCCCAGCATTTT. Translated: CASSPGGARSNQPQHF.